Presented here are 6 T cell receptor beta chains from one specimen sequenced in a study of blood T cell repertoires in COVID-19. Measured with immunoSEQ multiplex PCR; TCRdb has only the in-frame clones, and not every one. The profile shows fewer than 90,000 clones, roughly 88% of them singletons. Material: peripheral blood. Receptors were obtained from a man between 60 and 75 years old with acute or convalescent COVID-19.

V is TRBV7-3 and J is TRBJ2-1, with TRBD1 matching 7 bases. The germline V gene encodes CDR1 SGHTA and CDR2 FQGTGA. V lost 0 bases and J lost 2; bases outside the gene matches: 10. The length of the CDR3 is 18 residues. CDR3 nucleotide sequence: TGTGCCAGCAGCTTAACCGGGGCCCCCGGGACAGCCTACAATGAGCAGTTCTTC. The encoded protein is CASSLTGAPGTAYNEQFF.

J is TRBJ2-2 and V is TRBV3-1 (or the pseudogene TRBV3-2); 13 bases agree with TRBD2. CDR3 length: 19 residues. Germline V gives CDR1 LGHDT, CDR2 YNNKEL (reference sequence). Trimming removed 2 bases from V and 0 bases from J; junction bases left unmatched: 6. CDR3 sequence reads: CASSQLPGLAGPNTGELFF. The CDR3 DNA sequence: TGTGCCAGCAGCCAACTACCGGGACTAGCGGGGCCGAACACCGGGGAGCTGTTTTTT.

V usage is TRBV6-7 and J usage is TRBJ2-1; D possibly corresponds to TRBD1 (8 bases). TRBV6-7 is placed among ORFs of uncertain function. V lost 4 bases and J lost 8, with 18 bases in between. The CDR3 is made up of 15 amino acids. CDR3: CASSSGQGAGDEQFF. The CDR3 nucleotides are TGTGCCAGCAGTTCTGGACAGGGCGCGGGGGATGAGCAGTTCTTC.

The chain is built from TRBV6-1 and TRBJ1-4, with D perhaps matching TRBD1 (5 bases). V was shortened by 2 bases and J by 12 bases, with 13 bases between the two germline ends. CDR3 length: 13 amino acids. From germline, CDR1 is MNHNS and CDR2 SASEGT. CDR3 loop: CASSERKGLELFF. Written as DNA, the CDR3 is TGTGCCAGCAGTGAACGAAAGGGGTTGGAACTGTTTTTT.

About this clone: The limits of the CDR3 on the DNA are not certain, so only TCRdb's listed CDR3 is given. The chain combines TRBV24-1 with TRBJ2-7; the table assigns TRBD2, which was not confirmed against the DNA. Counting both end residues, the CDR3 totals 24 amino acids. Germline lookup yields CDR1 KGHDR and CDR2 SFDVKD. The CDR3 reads CATVLFGTSSYEQYFGPGTRLTVF.

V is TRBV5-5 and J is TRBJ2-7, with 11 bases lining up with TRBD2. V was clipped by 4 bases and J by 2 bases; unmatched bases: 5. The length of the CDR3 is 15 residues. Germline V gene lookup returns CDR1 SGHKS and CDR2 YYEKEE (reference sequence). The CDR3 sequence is CASSMGLAVTYEQYF. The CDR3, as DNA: TGTGCCAGCAGCATGGGACTAGCGGTGACCTACGAGCAGTACTTC.